Given below is one T cell receptor (beta chain) in context. The data were taken from a study of T cells in localized non-small cell lung cancer. The germline V gene encodes CDR1 LNHDA and CDR2 SQIVND (reference sequence). CDR3 length equals 15 residues. J lost 2 bases, V lost 3 bases, and 5 bases had no gene match. Method: immunoSEQ multiplex PCR; TCRdb's copy keeps in-frame clones and lacks some. The sample consists of 11,000 or so clones, about 85% of them appearing once. This TCR derives from a male donor older than 55 with stage I lung adenocarcinoma. Sequenced material: peripheral blood, taken before any cancer treatment. J is TRBJ2-3 and V is TRBV19; 7 positions match TRBD1. The CDR3 loop is CASSMATGATDTQYF. CDR3 in DNA: TGTGCCAGTAGTATGGCTACAGGGGCCACAGATACGCAGTATTTT.